This T cell receptor (beta chain) was retrieved from a study of CD8+CD57+ T cells in acquired aplastic anemia. Genomic DNA constituted the template upon which TCR beta VDJ and CDR3 profiling was performed. TCRdb re-called the reads through MiXCR, storing one row per CDR3 protein. The sample carries hundreds of thousands of distinct CDR3 sequences, about a third recorded once. CD8+CD57+ cell expansion, shown by flow cytometry, had occurred in the patients selected for sequencing. Severe acquired aplastic anemia affected all patients. V was pared by 2 bases and J by 9 bases, with 9 bases of the junction left unmatched. The V gene's germline CDR1 is SGHDT and CDR2 YYEEEE. The CDR3 is 15 residues long.

The sequence came from a human donor with aplastic anemia. This chain links TRBV5-6 with TRBJ2-1, with 9 bases aligning to TRBD2. The sequenced sample consisted of sorted CD4+, CD8+, or CD8+CD57+ T cells (not recorded which) from PBMCs. CDR3 sequence: CASSFRGGGAAEQFF. CDR3 nucleotides: TGTGCCAGCAGCTTCAGGGGCGGGGGGGCCGCTGAGCAGTTCTTC.